Following are 11 T cell receptor beta chains from one sample sequenced in a study of OX40 agonist ivuxolimab in advanced cancers. The table came from immunoSEQ multiplex PCR; TCRdb's copy has only in-frame clones and leaves some out. Of 62,000 or so clones listed, 84% are singletons. The sequencing used CD4+ or CD8+ T cells sorted from blood, collected in a trial of the OX40 agonist ivuxolimab. These receptors all come from an adult with an advanced solid tumor such as melanoma, head and neck, liver or kidney cancer.

The chain joins TRBV30 to TRBJ2-3; TRBD2 aligns across 15 bases. In germline, CDR1 is GTSNPN, CDR2 SVGIG (reference sequence). With 5 bases clipped from V and 2 bases from J, the junction kept 5 bases outside the gene matches. The length of the CDR3 is 16 residues. CDR3 loop: CAWVRTSGRVTDTQYF. CDR3 nucleotide sequence: TGTGCCTGGGTTCGGACTAGCGGGAGGGTCACAGATACGCAGTATTTT.

This clone was picked up one time. The chain carries TRBV14 and TRBJ2-3, with 9 bases identical to TRBD2. V was clipped by 1 base and J by 4 bases; unmatched bases: 3. Germline CDR1 is SGHDN and CDR2 is FVKESK. The CDR3 is made up of 15 amino acids. The CDR3: CASSQGIAGADTQYF. CDR3 sequence (DNA): TGTGCCAGCAGCCAAGGGATAGCGGGAGCAGATACGCAGTATTTT.

V usage is TRBV7-2 and J usage is TRBJ2-1; 7 bases line up with TRBD1. This CDR3 is 14 amino acids long. Germline V lookup: CDR1 SGHTA, CDR2 FQGNSA. Losses at the gene ends were 3 bases for V and 4 bases for J; bases not matched to a gene: 3. The CDR3 sequence: CASSFDRVYNEQFF. In DNA, the CDR3 is TGTGCCAGCAGCTTTGACAGGGTTTACAATGAGCAGTTCTTC.

The chain couples TRBV5-1 to TRBJ1-2; D is unresolved. Deletions cut 4 bases from V and 3 bases from J, with 13 bases between. The CDR3 extends over 14 amino acids. Germline assignment: CDR1 SGHRS and CDR2 YFSETQ. The DNA for the CDR3 is TGCGCCAGCAGCGCCGGACGGCCCGACTATGGCTACACCTTC. Translated: CASSAGRPDYGYTF.

This sequence joins TRBV5-1 and TRBJ2-1; 9 bases are shared with TRBD2. This CDR3 contains 16 residues. V was pared by 5 bases and J by 0 bases, with 6 bases of the junction left unmatched. Per the germline V gene, CDR1 is SGHRS and CDR2 is YFSETQ. CDR3 region: CASRGSSGSSYNEQFF. Here the CDR3 DNA reads TGCGCCAGCAGGGGGAGTAGCGGGAGCTCCTACAATGAGCAGTTCTTC.

This clone was detected only once. In nucleotides, the CDR3 is TGTGCCAGCAGTTTATTCGGGACAGGGCCTCAAGAGACCCAGTACTTC. It yields the protein CASSLFGTGPQETQYF. V and J are TRBV27 and TRBJ2-5, with 9 bases identical to TRBD1. V lost 1 base and J lost 2; bases outside the gene matches: 5. Germline-derived CDR1 and CDR2 are MNHEY and SMNVEV (reference sequence). CDR3 length equals 16 residues.

The rearrangement joins TRBV7-9 to TRBJ2-7; 9 bases fit TRBD1. After removal of 0 bases from V and 5 bases from J, the junction contained 2 bases not matched to a gene. This CDR3 contains 14 residues. Germline CDR1 SEHNR, CDR2 FQNEAQ (reference sequence). The CDR3 sequence is CASSLAQGADEQYF. The CDR3 coding sequence is TGTGCCAGCAGCTTAGCACAGGGGGCTGACGAGCAGTACTTC.

The chain links TRBV10-2 to TRBJ2-1; no definite D call. The CDR3 covers 13 residues. CDR1 is WSHSY, CDR2 SAAADI, per germline. V gave up 7 bases and J gave up 2 bases, with 9 bases separating them. CDR3 sequence reads: CASTTSPYNEQFF. The CDR3 DNA is TGCGCCAGCACCACGAGCCCCTACAATGAGCAGTTCTTC.

The V gene is TRBV7-2, the J gene TRBJ2-3; tentatively, D is TRBD1 (6 bases). The ends were cut back, 5 bases at V and 3 bases at J, with 12 bases in the middle. The CDR3 runs 14 residues. Germline CDR1 reads SGHTA; CDR2 reads FQGNSA. DNA for the CDR3: TGTGCCAGCAGCCTTGGACAGCATACAGATACGCAGTATTTT. It translates to CASSLGQHTDTQYF.

This clone was observed once. The chain recombines TRBV4-1 with TRBJ2-7, with TRBD2 identical over 11 bases. V was pared by 2 bases and J by 8 bases, with 5 bases of the junction left unmatched. Germline V gene data show CDR1 as MGHRA and CDR2 as YSYEKL. This CDR3 is 14 amino acids long. In DNA form, the CDR3 reads TGCGCCAGCAGCCAATTGACTAGCGGGGCAAAGCAGTACTTC. The encoded protein is CASSQLTSGAKQYF.

The genes are TRBV5-1 and TRBJ2-1; D is possibly TRBD1 (5 bases). Trimming removed 4 bases at V and 0 bases at J, with 14 bases between. The CDR3 has 16 amino acids. CDR1 and CDR2 (germline): SGHRS, YFSETQ. The CDR3 bases are TGCGCCAGCAGCGTGGACACGACGAGCTCCTACAATGAGCAGTTCTTC. It yields the protein CASSVDTTSSYNEQFF.